This T cell receptor beta chain was captured in a study of blood T cell repertoires in COVID-19. Across the whole study: Specimens from acute and convalescent COVID-19 originated in the United States, Italy and Spain.

Trimming took 5 bases from V and 8 from J, leaving 19 bases between them. Looked up from germline, CDR1 is SEHNR and CDR2 is FQNEAQ (reference sequence). The CDR3 covers 15 residues. Repertoires were generated with immunoSEQ multiplex PCR, while TCRdb's copy carries only in-frame clones and drops some. The table shows 150,000 to 200,000 clones, with approximately 88% occurring only once. The sequence was collected from a man in his 70s who had been exposed to COVID-19. The sequencing sample was made of PBMCs or T cells enriched from blood (not recorded which). J is TRBJ2-1 and V is TRBV7-9, with D perhaps TRBD2 (6 bases). The CDR3 sequence is CASSGGTRGADEQFF. The CDR3 bases are TGTGCCAGCAGCGGGGGGACTCGAGGTGCGGATGAGCAGTTCTTC.